Described below is a single TCR beta chain sequence and its context. As yet, its antigen is unknown. The sort gate was single viable CD3+CD4+CD8-CD45RO+ cells for memory CD4+ T cells. This entry belongs to a study of memory CD4+ T cells and cytomegalovirus serostatus. Study-level findings and limits: Suggested: most of the CMV-linked TCR signature lies in CD4+ memory cells.

Trimming shortened V by 0 bases and J by 0 bases, and 11 bases separated the two germline ends. This CDR3 comprises 16 residues. The V gene's germline CDR1 is SGHDN and CDR2 FVKESK. Sequencing was performed with immunoSEQ multiplex PCR; in TCRdb, only in-frame clones are kept and a portion is missing. The sample carries tens of thousands of clones, around 82% recorded once. Sequenced input: memory CD4+ T cells from blood. The receptor was derived from an adult in good health and CMV-seronegative. This chain connects TRBV14 to TRBJ1-1; tentative D call: TRBD1 (6 bases). The CDR3 sequence: CASSQDRGAVNTEAFF. DNA of the CDR3: TGTGCCAGCAGCCAAGATCGGGGGGCGGTGAACACTGAAGCTTTCTTT. The variable domain in full, with the rest retrieved from reference TRBV14 and TRBJ1-1, is EAGVTQFPSHSVIEKGQTVTLRCDPISGHDNLYWYRRVMGKEIKFLLHFVKESKQDESGMPNNRFLAERTGGTYSTLKVQPAELEDSGVYFCASSQDRGAVNTEAFFGQGTRLTVV.